This TCR beta chain is from a study of shared clonotypes between healthy human individuals. Study-level findings and limits: Rarefaction gave evidence that sorted-subset sequencing remained incomplete despite large depth.

Germline CDR1 LGHNA, CDR2 YNFKEQ. CDR3 length equals 16 residues. Unmatched junction bases numbered 5, after V lost 5 bases and J lost 2 bases. Remarks on this clone: What it binds is not known.

Repertoires were generated with immunoSEQ multiplex PCR, while TCRdb's copy carries only in-frame clones and drops some. The data hold about 100,000 clones, with roughly 66% observed a single time. The donors were adults (healthy and HIV-negative) with no recent acute infections or vaccinations. This clonotype was obtained from a woman aged 30 to 39 in good health. The sequenced material came from memory CD8+ T cells sorted from blood. Stated subset: CD45RO+ cells pooled with CCR7-negative TemRA cells. The rearrangement joins TRBV4-2 to TRBJ2-2, with 10 bases matching TRBD1. The CDR3 DNA reads as TGTGCCAGCAGCGTAGACAGGGGGCGAAACACCGGGGAGCTGTTTTTT. Translating it yields CASSVDRGRNTGELFF.